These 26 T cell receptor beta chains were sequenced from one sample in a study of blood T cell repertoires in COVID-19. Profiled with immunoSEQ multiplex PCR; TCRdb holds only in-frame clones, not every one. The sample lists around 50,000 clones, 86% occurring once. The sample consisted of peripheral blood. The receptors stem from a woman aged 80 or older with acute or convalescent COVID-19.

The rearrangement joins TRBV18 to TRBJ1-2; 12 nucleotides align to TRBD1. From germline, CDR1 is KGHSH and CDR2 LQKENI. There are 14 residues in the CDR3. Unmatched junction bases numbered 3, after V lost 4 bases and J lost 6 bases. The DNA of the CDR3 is TGTGCCAGCTCACGGGACAGGGGGCAAAATGGCTACACCTTC. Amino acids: CASSRDRGQNGYTF.

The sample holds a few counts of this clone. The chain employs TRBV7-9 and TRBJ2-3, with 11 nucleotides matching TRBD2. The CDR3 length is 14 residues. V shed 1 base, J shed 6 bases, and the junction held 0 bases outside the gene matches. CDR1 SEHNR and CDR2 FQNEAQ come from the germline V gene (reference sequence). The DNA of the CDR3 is TGTGCCAGCAGCTTAGGGACTAGCGGGGATACGCAGTATTTT. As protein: CASSLGTSGDTQYF.

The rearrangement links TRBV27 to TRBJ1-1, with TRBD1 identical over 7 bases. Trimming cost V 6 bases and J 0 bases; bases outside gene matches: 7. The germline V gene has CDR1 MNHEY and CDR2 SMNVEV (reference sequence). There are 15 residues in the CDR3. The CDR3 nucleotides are TGTGCCAGCAGAACTTCCGGGACAGTGAACACTGAAGCTTTCTTT. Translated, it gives CASRTSGTVNTEAFF.

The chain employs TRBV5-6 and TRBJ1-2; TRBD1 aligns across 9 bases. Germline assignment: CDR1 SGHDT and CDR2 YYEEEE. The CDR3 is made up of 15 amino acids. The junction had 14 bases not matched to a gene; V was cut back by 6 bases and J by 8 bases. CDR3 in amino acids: CASNNRGRRSLGYTF. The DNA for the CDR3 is TGTGCCAGCAACAACAGGGGGCGCCGGTCCCTGGGCTACACCTTC.

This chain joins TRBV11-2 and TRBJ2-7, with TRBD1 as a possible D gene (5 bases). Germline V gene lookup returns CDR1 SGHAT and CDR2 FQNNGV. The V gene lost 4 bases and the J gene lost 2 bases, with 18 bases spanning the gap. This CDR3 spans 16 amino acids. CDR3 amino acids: CASSSTGQGTTYEQYF. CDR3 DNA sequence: TGTGCCAGCAGCTCAACCGGCCAGGGAACCACCTACGAGCAGTACTTC.

The CDR3 sequence is CASSLSGAYNEQFF. The CDR3 nucleotides read TGTGCCAGCAGCTTATCAGGGGCCTACAATGAGCAGTTCTTC. The chain couples TRBV7-3 to TRBJ2-1, with a possible D match to TRBD1 (6 bases). The CDR3 runs 14 residues. Germline assignment: CDR1 SGHTA and CDR2 FQGTGA. Between the trimmed V and J ends, which lost 2 bases and 2 bases, there was a span of 7 bases. Combining the CDR3 with reference TRBV7-3 and TRBJ2-1 gives the whole variable domain GAGVSQTPSNKVTEKGKYVELRCDPISGHTALYWYRQSLGQGPEFLIYFQGTGAADDSGLPNDRFFAVRPEGSVSTLKIQRTERGDSAVYLCASSLSGAYNEQFFGPGTRLTVL.

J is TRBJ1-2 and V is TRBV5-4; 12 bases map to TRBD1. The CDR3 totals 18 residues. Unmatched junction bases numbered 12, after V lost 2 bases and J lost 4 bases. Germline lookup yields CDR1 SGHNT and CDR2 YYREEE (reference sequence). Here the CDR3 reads CASSLGGDRGLPGYGYTF. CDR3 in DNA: TGTGCCAGCAGCTTAGGGGGGGACAGGGGGCTCCCCGGCTATGGCTACACCTTC.

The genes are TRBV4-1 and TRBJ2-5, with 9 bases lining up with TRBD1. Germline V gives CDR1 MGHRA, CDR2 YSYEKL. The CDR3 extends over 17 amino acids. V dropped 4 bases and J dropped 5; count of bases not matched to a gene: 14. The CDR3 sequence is CASSRVPSGQGWETQYF. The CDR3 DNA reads TGCGCCAGCAGCCGCGTCCCCTCGGGACAGGGCTGGGAGACCCAGTACTTC.

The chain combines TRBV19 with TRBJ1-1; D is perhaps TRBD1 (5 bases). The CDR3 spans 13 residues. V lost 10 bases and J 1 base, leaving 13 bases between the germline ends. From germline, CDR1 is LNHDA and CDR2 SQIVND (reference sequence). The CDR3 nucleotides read TGTGCCACCGGAAGAACAGGGAACACTGAAGCTTTCTTT. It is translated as CATGRTGNTEAFF. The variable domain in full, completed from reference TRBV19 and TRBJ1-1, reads DGGITQSPKYLFRKEGQNVTLSCEQNLNHDAMYWYRQDPGQGLRLIYYSQIVNDFQKGDIAEGYSVSREKKESFPLTVTSAQKNPTAFYLCATGRTGNTEAFFGQGTRLTVV.

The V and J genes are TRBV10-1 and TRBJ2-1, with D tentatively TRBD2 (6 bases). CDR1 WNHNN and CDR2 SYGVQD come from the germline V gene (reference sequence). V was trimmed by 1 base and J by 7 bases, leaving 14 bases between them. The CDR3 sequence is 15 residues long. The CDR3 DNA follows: TGCGCCAGCAGTGAGTTGTCTAGCGTTCCGAATGAGCAGTTCTTC. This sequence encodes CASSELSSVPNEQFF.

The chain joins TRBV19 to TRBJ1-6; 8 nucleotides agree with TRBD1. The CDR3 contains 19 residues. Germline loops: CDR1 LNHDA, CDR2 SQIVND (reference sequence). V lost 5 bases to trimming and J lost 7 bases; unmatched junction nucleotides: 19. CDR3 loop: CASSPRQGKSTYPNSPLHF. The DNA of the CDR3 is TGTGCCAGTAGTCCCAGACAGGGGAAGTCAACTTACCCGAATTCACCCCTCCACTTT.

The CDR3 sequence: CASTKGEPGTEAFF. The CDR3 DNA reads TGCGCCAGCACCAAGGGGGAGCCAGGCACTGAAGCTTTCTTT. The chain carries TRBV5-1 and TRBJ1-1; tentatively, D is TRBD1 (6 bases). This CDR3 contains 14 residues. Trimming cost V 6 bases and J 4 bases, with 16 bases left between them. Germline V lookup: CDR1 SGHRS, CDR2 YFSETQ.

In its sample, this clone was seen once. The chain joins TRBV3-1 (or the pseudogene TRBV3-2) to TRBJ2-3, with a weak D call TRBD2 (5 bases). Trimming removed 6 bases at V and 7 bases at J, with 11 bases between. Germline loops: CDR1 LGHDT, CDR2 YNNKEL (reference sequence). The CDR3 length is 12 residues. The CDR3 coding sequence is TGTGCCAGCAGTCGGACTGGGAATACGCAGTATTTT. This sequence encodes CASSRTGNTQYF.

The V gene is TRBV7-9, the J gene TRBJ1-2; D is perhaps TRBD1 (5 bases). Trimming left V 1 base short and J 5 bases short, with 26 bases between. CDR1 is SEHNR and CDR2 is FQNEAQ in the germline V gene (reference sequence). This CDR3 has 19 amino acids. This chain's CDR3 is CASSLVRGQGPLRVYGYTF. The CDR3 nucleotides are TGTGCCAGCAGCTTAGTCAGAGGTCAGGGCCCTCTAAGGGTTTATGGCTACACCTTC.

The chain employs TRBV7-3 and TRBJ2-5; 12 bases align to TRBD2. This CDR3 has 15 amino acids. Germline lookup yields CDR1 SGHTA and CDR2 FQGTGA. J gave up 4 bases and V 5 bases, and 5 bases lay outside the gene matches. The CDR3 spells CASSNLAGGRETQYF. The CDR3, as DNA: TGTGCCAGCAGCAACCTAGCGGGGGGGAGAGAGACCCAGTACTTC.

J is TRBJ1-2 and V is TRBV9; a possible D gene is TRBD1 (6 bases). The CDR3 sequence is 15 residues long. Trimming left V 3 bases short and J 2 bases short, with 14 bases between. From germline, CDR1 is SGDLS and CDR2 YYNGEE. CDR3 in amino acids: CASSAQGTSNYGYTF. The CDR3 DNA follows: TGTGCCAGCAGCGCACAGGGTACGTCGAACTATGGCTACACCTTC.

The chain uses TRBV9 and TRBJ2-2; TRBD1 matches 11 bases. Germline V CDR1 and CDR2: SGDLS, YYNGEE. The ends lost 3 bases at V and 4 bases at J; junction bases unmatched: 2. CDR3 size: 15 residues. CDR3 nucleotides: TGTGCCAGCAGCGCCGGGACAGGGGGCACCGGGGAGCTGTTTTTT. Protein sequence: CASSAGTGGTGELFF.

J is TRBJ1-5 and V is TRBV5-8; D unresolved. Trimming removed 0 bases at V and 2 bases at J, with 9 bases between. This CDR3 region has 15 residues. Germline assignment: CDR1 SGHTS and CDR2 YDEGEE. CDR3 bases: TGTGCCAGCAGCTTGGGGGAGGTTGGCAATCAGCCCCAGCATTTT. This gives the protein CASSLGEVGNQPQHF.

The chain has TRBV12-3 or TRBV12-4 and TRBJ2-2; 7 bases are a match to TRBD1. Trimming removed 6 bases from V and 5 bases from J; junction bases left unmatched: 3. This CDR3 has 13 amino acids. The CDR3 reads CASRLQGTGELFF. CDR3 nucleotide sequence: TGTGCCAGCAGATTACAGGGGACCGGGGAGCTGTTTTTT.

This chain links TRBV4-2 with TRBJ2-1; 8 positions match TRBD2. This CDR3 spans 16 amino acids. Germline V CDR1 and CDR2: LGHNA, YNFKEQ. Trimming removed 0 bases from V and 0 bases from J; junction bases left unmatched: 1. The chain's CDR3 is CASSQELAVSYNEQFF. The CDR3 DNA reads TGTGCCAGCAGCCAAGAACTAGCGGTCTCCTACAATGAGCAGTTCTTC.

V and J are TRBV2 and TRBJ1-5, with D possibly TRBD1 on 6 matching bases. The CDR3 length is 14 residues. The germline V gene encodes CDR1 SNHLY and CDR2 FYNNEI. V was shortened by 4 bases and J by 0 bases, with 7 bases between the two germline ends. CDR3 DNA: TGTGCCAGCAGTGCGGACAGTAGCAATCAGCCCCAGCATTTT. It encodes CASSADSSNQPQHF.

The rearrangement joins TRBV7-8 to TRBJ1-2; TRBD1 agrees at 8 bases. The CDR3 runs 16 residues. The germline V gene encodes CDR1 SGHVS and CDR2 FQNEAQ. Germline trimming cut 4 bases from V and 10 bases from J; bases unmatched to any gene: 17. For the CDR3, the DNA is TGTGCCAGCAGCTCCGGAATGGACAGGGCCAGGGCTCCCTACACCTTC. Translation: CASSSGMDRARAPYTF.

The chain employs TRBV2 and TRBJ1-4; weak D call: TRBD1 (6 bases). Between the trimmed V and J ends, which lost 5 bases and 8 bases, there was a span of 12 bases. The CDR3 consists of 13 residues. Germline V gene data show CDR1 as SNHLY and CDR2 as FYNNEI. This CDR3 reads CASSQGHREKLFF. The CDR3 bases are TGTGCCAGCAGTCAGGGGCATCGGGAAAAACTGTTTTTT.

DNA of the CDR3: TGCAGCGTTGGTGGGGAGGCATACAATGAGCAGTTCTTC. Its translation is CSVGGEAYNEQFF. This chain uses TRBV29-1 with TRBJ2-1, with D possibly TRBD2 on 6 matching bases. The CDR3 runs 13 residues. Germline lookup yields CDR1 SQVTM and CDR2 ANQGSEA. Trimming took 4 bases from V and 4 from J, leaving 11 bases between them.

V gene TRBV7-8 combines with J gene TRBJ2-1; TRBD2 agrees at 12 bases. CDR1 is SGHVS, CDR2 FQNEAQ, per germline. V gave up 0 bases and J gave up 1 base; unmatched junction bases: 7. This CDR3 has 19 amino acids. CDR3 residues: CASSLAGLAGGRSYNEQFF. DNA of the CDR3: TGTGCCAGCAGCTTAGCGGGGCTAGCGGGAGGGAGGTCCTACAATGAGCAGTTCTTC.

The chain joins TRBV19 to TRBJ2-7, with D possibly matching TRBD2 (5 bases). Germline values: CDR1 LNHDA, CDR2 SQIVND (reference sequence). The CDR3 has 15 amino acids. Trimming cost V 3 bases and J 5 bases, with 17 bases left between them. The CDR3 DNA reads TGTGCCAGTAGTATTAATAGGCGCATCGGGGACGAGCAGTACTTC. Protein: CASSINRRIGDEQYF. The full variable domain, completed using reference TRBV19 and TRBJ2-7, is DGGITQSPKYLFRKEGQNVTLSCEQNLNHDAMYWYRQDPGQGLRLIYYSQIVNDFQKGDIAEGYSVSREKKESFPLTVTSAQKNPTAFYLCASSINRRIGDEQYFGPGTRLTVT.